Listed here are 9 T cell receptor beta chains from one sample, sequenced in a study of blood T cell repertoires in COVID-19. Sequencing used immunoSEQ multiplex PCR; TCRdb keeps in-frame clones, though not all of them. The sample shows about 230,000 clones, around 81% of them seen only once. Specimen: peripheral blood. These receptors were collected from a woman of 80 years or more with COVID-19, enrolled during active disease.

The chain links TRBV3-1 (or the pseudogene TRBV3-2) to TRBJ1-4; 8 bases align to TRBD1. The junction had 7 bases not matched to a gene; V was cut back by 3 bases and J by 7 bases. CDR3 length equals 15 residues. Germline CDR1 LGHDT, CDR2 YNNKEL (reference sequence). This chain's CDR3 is CASSQVDRGGEKLFF. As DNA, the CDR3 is TGTGCCAGCAGCCAGGTAGACAGGGGTGGTGAAAAACTGTTTTTT.

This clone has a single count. For the CDR3, the DNA is TGTGCCAGCAGCCCGCGGACAGCAACTAATGAAAAACTGTTTTTT. This sequence encodes CASSPRTATNEKLFF. The V call is TRBV3-1 (or the pseudogene TRBV3-2), the J call TRBJ1-4; tentative D call: TRBD1 (6 bases). The germline V and J ends were trimmed by 4 bases and 0 bases, with 9 bases remaining between them. CDR3 length equals 15 residues. Germline V lookup: CDR1 LGHDT, CDR2 YNNKEL (reference sequence).

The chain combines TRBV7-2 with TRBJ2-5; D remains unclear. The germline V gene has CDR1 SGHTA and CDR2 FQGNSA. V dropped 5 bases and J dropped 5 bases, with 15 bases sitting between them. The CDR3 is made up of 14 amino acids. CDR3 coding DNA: TGTGCCAGCAGCCCTTACTACCCCGGCGAGACCCAGTACTTC. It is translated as CASSPYYPGETQYF.

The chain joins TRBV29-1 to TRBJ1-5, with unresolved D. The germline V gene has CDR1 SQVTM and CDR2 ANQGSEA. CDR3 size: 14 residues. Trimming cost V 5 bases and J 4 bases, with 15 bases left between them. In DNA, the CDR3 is TGCAGCGTTTTCCTTAGAGGAGTAAATCAGCCCCAGCATTTT. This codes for CSVFLRGVNQPQHF.

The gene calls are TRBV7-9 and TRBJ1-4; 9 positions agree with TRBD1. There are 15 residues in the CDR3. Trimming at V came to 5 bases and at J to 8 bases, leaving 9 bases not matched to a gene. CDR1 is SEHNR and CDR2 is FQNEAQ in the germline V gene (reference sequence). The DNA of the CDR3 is TGTGCCAGCAGCCTCGGGACAGGGTTATACGAAAAACTGTTTTTT. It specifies CASSLGTGLYEKLFF.

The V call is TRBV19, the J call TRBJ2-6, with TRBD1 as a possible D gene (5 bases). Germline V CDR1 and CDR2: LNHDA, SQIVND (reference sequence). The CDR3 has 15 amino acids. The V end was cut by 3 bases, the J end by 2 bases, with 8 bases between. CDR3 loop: CASSIMGPGANVLTF. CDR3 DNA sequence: TGTGCCAGTAGTATCATGGGGCCTGGGGCCAACGTCCTGACTTTC.

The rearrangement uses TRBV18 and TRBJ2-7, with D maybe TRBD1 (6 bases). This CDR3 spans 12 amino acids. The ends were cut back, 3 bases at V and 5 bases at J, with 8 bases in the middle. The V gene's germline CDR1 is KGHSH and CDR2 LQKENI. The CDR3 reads CASSPNRDEQYF. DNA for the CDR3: TGTGCCAGCTCACCGAACAGGGACGAGCAGTACTTC. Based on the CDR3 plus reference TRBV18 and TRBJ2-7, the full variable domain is NAGVMQNPRHLVRRRGQEARLRCSPMKGHSHVYWYRQLPEEGLKFMVYLQKENIIDESGMPKERFSAEFPKEGPSILRIQQVVRGDSAAYFCASSPNRDEQYFGPGTRLTVT.

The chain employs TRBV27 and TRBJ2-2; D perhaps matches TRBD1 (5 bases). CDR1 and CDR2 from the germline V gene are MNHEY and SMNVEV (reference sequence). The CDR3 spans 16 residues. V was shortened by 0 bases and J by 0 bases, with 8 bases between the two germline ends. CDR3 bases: TGTGCCAGCAGTTTATCGAAGGGGACGAACACCGGGGAGCTGTTTTTT. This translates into CASSLSKGTNTGELFF.

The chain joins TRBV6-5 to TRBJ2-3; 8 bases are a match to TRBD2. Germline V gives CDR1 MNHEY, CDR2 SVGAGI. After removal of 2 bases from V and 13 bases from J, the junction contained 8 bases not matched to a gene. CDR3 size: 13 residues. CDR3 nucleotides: TGTGCCAGCAGTTACGAGAGCGGGGGTCTGGAGTATTTT. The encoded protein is CASSYESGGLEYF.